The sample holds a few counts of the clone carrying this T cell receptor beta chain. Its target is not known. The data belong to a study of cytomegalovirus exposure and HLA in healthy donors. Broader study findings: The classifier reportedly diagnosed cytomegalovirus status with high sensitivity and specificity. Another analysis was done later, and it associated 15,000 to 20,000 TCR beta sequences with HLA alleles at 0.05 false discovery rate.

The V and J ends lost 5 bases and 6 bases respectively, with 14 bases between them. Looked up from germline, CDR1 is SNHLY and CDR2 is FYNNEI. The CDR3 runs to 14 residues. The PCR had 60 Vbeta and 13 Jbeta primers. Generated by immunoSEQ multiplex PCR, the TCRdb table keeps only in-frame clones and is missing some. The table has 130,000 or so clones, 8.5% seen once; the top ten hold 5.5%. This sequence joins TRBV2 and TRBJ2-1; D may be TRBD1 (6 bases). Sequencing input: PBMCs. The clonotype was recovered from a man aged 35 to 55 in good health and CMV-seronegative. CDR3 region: CASSSPDSPNEQFF. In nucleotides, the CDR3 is TGTGCCAGCAGTTCCCCGGACAGCCCCAATGAGCAGTTCTTC.